What follows are 25 T cell receptor beta chains derived from one specimen sequenced in a study of chemoradiotherapy in HPV16-positive cancers. Sequencing used immunoSEQ multiplex PCR; TCRdb keeps in-frame clones, though not all of them. The sample yields 53,000 or so clones, 90% seen once. The sequences come from blood, collected from a patient who underwent chemoradiotherapy. These receptors all stem from a human donor with HPV-associated anogenital cancer.

The chain has TRBV9 and TRBJ2-5, with D perhaps TRBD1 (6 bases). CDR1 SGDLS and CDR2 YYNGEE come from the germline V gene. V dropped 4 bases and J dropped 2 bases, with 12 bases sitting between them. The CDR3 sequence is 14 residues long. CDR3 nucleotides: TGTGCCAGCAGCTCCCTGGGGACACAAGAGACCCAGTACTTC. It translates to CASSSLGTQETQYF.

This chain links TRBV9 with TRBJ2-1; D is perhaps TRBD1 or TRBD2 (6 bases each). Trimming cost V 0 bases and J 0 bases, with 10 bases left between them. The CDR3 loop spans 16 amino acids. Germline CDR1 and CDR2: SGDLS and YYNGEE. The CDR3 protein is CASSVGGGGSYNEQFF. In nucleotides, the CDR3 is TGTGCCAGCAGCGTAGGCGGAGGGGGCTCCTACAATGAGCAGTTCTTC.

This chain uses TRBV6-5 with TRBJ1-1, with a tentative D call TRBD1 (6 bases). Germline V gene lookup returns CDR1 MNHEY and CDR2 SVGAGI. CDR3 length: 12 residues. The V end lost 1 base, the J end lost 8 bases, and 8 bases lay between the germline ends. The CDR3 DNA follows: TGTGCCAGCAGTTACTACGGGACAGAAGCTTTCTTT. Encoded protein: CASSYYGTEAFF.

This clone was counted once. V is TRBV6-5 and J is TRBJ1-1; D gene uncertain. Germline CDR1 and CDR2: MNHEY and SVGAGI. Trimming stripped 0 bases from V and 5 bases from J, with 10 bases between. This CDR3 contains 14 residues. The DNA for the CDR3 is TGTGCCAGCAGTTACTCTCCCGTGGGGACTGAAGCTTTCTTT. Translated: CASSYSPVGTEAFF.

The rearrangement links TRBV6-6 to TRBJ2-1; D uncertain. Germline CDR1 is MNHNY and CDR2 is SVGAGI (reference sequence). The CDR3 extends over 15 amino acids. V lost 0 bases and J lost 2, with 8 bases in between. The CDR3 nucleotides read TGTGCCAGCAGTTACTCGCAGGACCCCTACAATGAGCAGTTCTTC. Amino acids: CASSYSQDPYNEQFF.

This clone was observed once. J is TRBJ2-7 and V is TRBV11-2; TRBD2 is a possible D gene (6 bases). Germline-derived CDR1 and CDR2 are SGHAT and FQNNGV. The CDR3 is 16 amino acids. Trimming took off 5 bases at V and 6 bases at J, with 23 bases between the two ends. The DNA for the CDR3 is TGTGCCAGCAGCCCCCCTTTGGGGCGGGAAAGGCGCGAGCAGTACTTC. This codes for CASSPPLGRERREQYF.

The V call is TRBV6-1, the J call TRBJ2-1; 9 bases line up with TRBD2. The germline V gene encodes CDR1 MNHNS and CDR2 SASEGT. CDR3 length equals 18 residues. V lost 0 bases and J lost 9; bases outside the gene matches: 15. DNA for the CDR3: TGTGCCAGCAGTGAAGCGATGACTAGCGGCCCGTTTGGGGGTGAGCAGTTCTTC. This encodes CASSEAMTSGPFGGEQFF.

V is TRBV6-5 and J is TRBJ1-2, with TRBD1 as a possible D gene (6 bases). CDR3 length: 13 residues. Per germline, CDR1 MNHEY and CDR2 SVGAGI. Trimming removed 5 bases at V and 3 bases at J, with 10 bases between. CDR3 loop: CASSASGDYGYTF. The CDR3, as DNA: TGTGCCAGCAGTGCCTCAGGGGACTATGGCTACACCTTC.

This clone was recorded only once. J is TRBJ2-5 and V is TRBV9, with 8 nucleotides matching TRBD1. CDR1 SGDLS and CDR2 YYNGEE come from the germline V gene. CDR3 length: 13 residues. The trim removed 3 bases at V and 5 bases at J, leaving 3 bases unmatched. CDR3 protein: CASSETGGETQYF. The CDR3 nucleotides are TGTGCCAGCAGCGAAACAGGGGGGGAGACCCAGTACTTC.

This clone has a handful of counts. CDR3 amino acids: CASSQFGLAGSYEQYF. DNA of the CDR3: TGTGCCAGCAGCCAATTCGGGCTAGCGGGCTCCTACGAGCAGTACTTC. The rearrangement joins TRBV5-4 to TRBJ2-7; 8 bases line up with TRBD2. The V and J ends lost 4 bases and 0 bases, in that order; junction bases with no gene match: 9. The CDR3 spans 16 residues. CDR1 is SGHNT and CDR2 is YYREEE in the germline V gene (reference sequence).

The chain is built from TRBV19 and TRBJ2-2, with D unresolved. The germline V gene has CDR1 LNHDA and CDR2 SQIVND (reference sequence). This CDR3 comprises 15 residues. The V and J ends lost 4 bases and 0 bases respectively, with 9 bases between them. The CDR3 here is CASSRLDPNTGELFF. CDR3 bases: TGTGCCAGTAGTAGGCTGGATCCGAACACCGGGGAGCTGTTTTTT.

This chain uses TRBV5-1 with TRBJ2-7; D is possibly TRBD1 or TRBD2 (5 bases each). V lost 3 bases to trimming and J lost 6 bases, with 10 bases between them. CDR3 size: 12 residues. CDR1 is SGHRS and CDR2 is YFSETQ in the germline V gene. CDR3 region: CASSYTRGEQYF. The CDR3 DNA reads TGCGCCAGCAGCTATACGAGGGGCGAGCAGTACTTC.

The chain joins TRBV5-4 to TRBJ1-1, with 8 bases identical to TRBD1. Germline loops: CDR1 SGHNT, CDR2 YYREEE (reference sequence). Trimming cost V 2 bases and J 4 bases; bases outside gene matches: 7. The CDR3 runs to 15 residues. DNA for the CDR3: TGTGCCAGCAGCTTAGACAGGGGTTGGGGCACTGAAGCTTTCTTT. It specifies CASSLDRGWGTEAFF.

This clone was counted a few times. The chain couples TRBV27 to TRBJ2-2; D not certain. The V gene lost 7 bases and the J gene lost 5 bases, with 11 bases spanning the gap. CDR3 length equals 13 residues. Germline-derived CDR1 and CDR2 are MNHEY and SMNVEV (reference sequence). The CDR3 region is CASNPAPTGELFF. The CDR3, as DNA: TGTGCCAGCAACCCTGCTCCAACCGGGGAGCTGTTTTTT.

This clone was recorded once. The V gene is TRBV6-6, the J gene TRBJ2-7, with D tentatively TRBD2 (7 bases). Per the germline V gene, CDR1 is MNHNY and CDR2 is SVGAGI (reference sequence). The length of the CDR3 is 15 residues. V shed 3 bases and J shed 0 bases, with 12 bases lying between them. The CDR3 loop reads CASSYGGAGSYEQYF. The DNA for the CDR3 is TGTGCCAGCAGTTATGGGGGGGCAGGCTCCTACGAGCAGTACTTC.

V usage is TRBV11-3 and J usage is TRBJ2-4; a weak D match, TRBD2 (5 bases). The germline gives CDR1 SGHNT, CDR2 YENEEA. This CDR3 comprises 17 residues. Trimming took off 0 bases at V and 0 bases at J, with 12 bases between the two ends. The CDR3 DNA follows: TGTGCCAGCAGCTTAGAAACCGGAGGAATAGCCAAAAACATTCAGTACTTC. Its protein is CASSLETGGIAKNIQYF.

The CDR3: CASSLDLGSYNEQFF. CDR3 nucleotides: TGTGCCAGCAGCCTCGACCTCGGCTCCTACAATGAGCAGTTCTTC. This chain connects TRBV25-1 to TRBJ2-1; D call uncertain. The V end was cut by 6 bases, the J end by 0 bases, with 12 bases between. CDR3 size: 15 residues. Per germline, CDR1 MGHDK and CDR2 SYGVNS.

The chain links TRBV11-3 to TRBJ2-1, with D possibly TRBD2 on 5 matching bases. Trimming took off 4 bases at V and 7 bases at J, with 14 bases between the two ends. Per the germline V gene, CDR1 is SGHNT and CDR2 is YENEEA. This CDR3 spans 14 amino acids. CDR3 residues: CASSSSRNQNEQFF. The CDR3, as DNA: TGTGCCAGCAGCTCTAGCAGAAACCAGAATGAGCAGTTCTTC.

The table lists this clone with a count of one. This chain uses TRBV6-5 with TRBJ1-5, with D unclear. With 6 bases removed from V and 0 bases from J, the gap between germline ends came to 3 bases. The V gene's germline CDR1 is MNHEY and CDR2 SVGAGI. The CDR3 is 12 residues long. The CDR3 region is CASRSSNQPQHF. The CDR3 nucleotides are TGTGCCAGCAGGAGTAGCAATCAGCCCCAGCATTTT.

This rearrangement joins TRBV6-5 to TRBJ2-1, with a possible D match to TRBD2 (5 bases). Germline V CDR1 and CDR2: MNHEY, SVGAGI. Trimming removed 0 bases from V and 12 bases from J, with 9 bases in between. The CDR3 has 12 amino acids. The CDR3 nucleotides are TGTGCCAGCAGTTACTCGACGGGGATGCAGTTCTTC. This translates into CASSYSTGMQFF.

This chain links TRBV7-9 with TRBJ1-1; TRBD1 matches at 7 bases. The trim removed 7 bases at V and 7 bases at J, leaving 9 bases unmatched. There are 13 residues in the CDR3. Germline loops: CDR1 SEHNR, CDR2 FQNEAQ (reference sequence). The CDR3 region has the DNA TGTGCCAGCACCCCGACAGGGTATAATGAAGCTTTCTTT. As protein: CASTPTGYNEAFF. Variable domain in full (rest from reference TRBV7-9 and TRBJ1-1): DTGVSQNPRHKITKRGQNVTFRCDPISEHNRLYWYRQTLGQGPEFLTYFQNEAQLEKSRLLSDRFSAERPKGSFSTLEIQRTEQGDSAMYLCASTPTGYNEAFFGQGTRLTVV.

The J gene is TRBJ2-1, the V gene TRBV6-5; D not resolved. The CDR3 extends over 12 amino acids. With 0 bases removed from V and 6 bases from J, the gap between germline ends came to 3 bases. CDR1 is MNHEY and CDR2 is SVGAGI in the germline V gene. Written as DNA, the CDR3 is TGTGCCAGCAGTTACTCGGTCAATGAGCAGTTCTTC. Translation: CASSYSVNEQFF.

The genes are TRBV30 and TRBJ1-2; 9 nucleotides agree with TRBD1. The trim removed 2 bases at V and 6 bases at J, leaving 4 bases unmatched. CDR1 GTSNPN and CDR2 SVGIG come from the germline V gene (reference sequence). This CDR3 contains 13 residues. The CDR3 is CAWSRTGAHGYTF. The CDR3 DNA reads as TGTGCCTGGAGTCGGACAGGGGCGCATGGCTACACCTTC.

By share, this clone ranks as medium-sized. This chain uses TRBV25-1 with TRBJ2-3; 10 nucleotides agree with TRBD1. Germline assignment: CDR1 MGHDK and CDR2 SYGVNS. The CDR3 is made up of 18 amino acids. V trimming: 4 bases; J trimming: 5 bases; junction bases outside the gene matches: 15. The CDR3 region is CASSGPNVGTGVQDTQYF. The CDR3 DNA reads TGTGCCAGCAGTGGGCCGAATGTGGGGACAGGGGTGCAAGATACGCAGTATTTT.

The chain couples TRBV7-6 to TRBJ2-5, with D possibly called TRBD1 or TRBD2 (5 bases each). CDR1 SGHVS and CDR2 FNYEAQ come from the germline V gene. The V gene lost 1 base and the J gene lost 3 bases, with 15 bases spanning the gap. This CDR3 comprises 16 residues. CDR3: CASSLGGAPGEETQYF. CDR3 in DNA: TGTGCCAGCAGCTTAGGAGGGGCGCCTGGGGAAGAGACCCAGTACTTC.